This T cell receptor beta chain was recorded in a study of tumor and adjacent non-tumor tissue in lung cancer. Whole-study results and caveats: Tumor TCR diversity, when higher, was linked to shorter survival. Tumor tissue had significantly higher TCR diversity than normal lung. Tumor repertoires had a smaller top 100 clone share than normal lung.

About this clonotype: The antigen remains unidentified. This could be a read error, since a much larger clone is one nucleotide away.

In germline, CDR1 is SGHKS, CDR2 YYEKEE (reference sequence). CDR3 length equals 15 residues. The V end was cut by 6 bases, the J end by 0 bases, with 13 bases between. TCRbeta libraries were built with three rounds of nested PCR, modified from ARM-PCR. TCRdb itself ran the multiplex PCR reads through MiXCR, one entry per CDR3 protein. This sample has some 200,000 distinct CDR3 sequences, with 60% to 85% found just once. This sample's RNA came from whole unsorted tissue. Between August and November 2014, newly diagnosed, chemotherapy-naive lung cancer patients underwent thoracic surgery in China. The sequence derives from a man aged 60 to 75 with non-small cell lung cancer. The material sequenced was lung tumor tissue. The chain joins TRBV5-5 to TRBJ1-5; possibly TRBD1 for D (6 bases). Here the CDR3 DNA reads TGTGCCAGCAACCCACAGGGCTATAGCAATCAGCCCCAGCATTTT. Translation: CASNPQGYSNQPQHF.